This T cell receptor beta chain stems from a study of blood T cells in healthy people across ages. Together with a sample-barcoded 5' primer, a J-beta primer mix was included in a second PCR lasting about 6 to 11 cycles. TCRdb reanalysed the 5' RACE reads using MiXCR and keeps one entry per CDR3 protein. The sample includes 850,000 or so distinct CDR3 sequences, 29% seen only once; the top ten take roughly 17%. Study-wide findings and caveats: More naive CD4+ cells and higher diversity marked long-lived donors relative to aged donors. Diversity figures derived from one million T cells were judged to underestimate the true value. Age brought a roughly linear fall in TCR beta diversity measured per million T cells.

This clonotype has at least ten counts. Its antigen is as yet unknown. The V end was cut by 4 bases, the J end by 2 bases, with 15 bases between. The CDR3 has 15 amino acids. The germline CDR1 and CDR2 sequences are SGHRS and YFSETQ. Drawing of peripheral blood yielded about 10 milliliters from each donor. Sequences were obtained from blood. The chain employs TRBV5-1 and TRBJ1-1, with a weak D call TRBD1 (6 bases). The source is a woman older than 75 in good health. The chain's CDR3 is CASSDSGALNTEAFF. Here the CDR3 DNA reads TGCGCCAGCAGCGACTCAGGGGCCCTTAACACTGAAGCTTTCTTT.